A single sample is the source of the 25 T cell receptor beta chains below, sequenced in a study of blood T cell repertoires in COVID-19. Sequencing used immunoSEQ multiplex PCR; TCRdb keeps in-frame clones, though not all of them. The sample lists 150,000 to 200,000 clones; roughly 87% were seen once. Specimen: PBMCs or T cells enriched from blood (not recorded which). These receptors were obtained from a human donor with acute COVID-19. The donor label of this sample is uncertain.

This sequence joins TRBV6-1 and TRBJ2-7; maybe TRBD1 (5 bases). There are 17 residues in the CDR3. V gave up 0 bases and J gave up 4 bases, with 19 bases separating them. CDR1 and CDR2 from the germline V gene are MNHNS and SASEGT. CDR3 sequence reads: CASSEALAGHLGYEQYF. CDR3 sequence (DNA): TGTGCCAGCAGTGAAGCGCTTGCAGGGCATTTAGGGTACGAGCAGTACTTC.

This clone was observed a single time. The CDR3 region has the DNA TGTGCCAGCAGTGAAAGGAGGAAGACTCTGTACAATGAGCAGTTCTTC. It specifies CASSERRKTLYNEQFF. This chain links TRBV2 with TRBJ2-1, with D perhaps matching TRBD2 (5 bases). Trimming cost V 2 bases and J 4 bases, with 15 bases left between them. This CDR3 spans 16 amino acids. CDR1 and CDR2 (germline): SNHLY, FYNNEI.

This chain uses TRBV24-1 with TRBJ2-2, with D unresolved. Germline CDR1 reads KGHDR; CDR2 reads SFDVKD. The CDR3 runs 16 residues. V was clipped by 4 bases and J by 6 bases, with 17 bases between them. This chain's CDR3 is CATSDREDFYPGELFF. CDR3 DNA sequence: TGTGCCACCAGTGACCGAGAGGATTTCTACCCCGGGGAGCTGTTTTTT.

The chain carries TRBV4-3 and TRBJ2-7; D is possibly TRBD2 (6 bases). This CDR3 spans 14 amino acids. Trimming stripped 3 bases from V and 6 bases from J, with 15 bases between. The germline gives CDR1 LGHNA, CDR2 YSLEER. The CDR3 bases are TGCGCCAGCAGCCAGACGTCAGCGGGCCGCGAGCAGTACTTC. It is translated as CASSQTSAGREQYF.

The chain joins TRBV23-1 to TRBJ1-6; D remains ambiguous. TRBV23-1 belongs to the ORF category, with a function that is uncertain. Trimming left V 7 bases short and J 5 bases short, with 9 bases between. This CDR3 comprises 13 residues. This CDR3 is CASNTENNSPLHF. CDR3 DNA sequence: TGCGCCAGCAATACAGAAAATAATTCACCCCTCCACTTT.

This clone is a singleton in its sample. CDR3 DNA sequence: TGTGCCAGCAGCTTACTAGCGGGGGGACCCCAAGAGACCCAGTACTTC. It encodes CASSLLAGGPQETQYF. The V and J genes are TRBV5-6 and TRBJ2-5; 12 bases are a match to TRBD2. CDR1 is SGHDT, CDR2 YYEEEE, per germline. This CDR3 has 16 residues. Trimming removed 2 bases from V and 1 base from J; junction bases left unmatched: 3.

The chain links TRBV30 to TRBJ1-4; 8 bases match TRBD1. The CDR3 spans 15 residues. Looked up from germline, CDR1 is GTSNPN and CDR2 is SVGIG (reference sequence). Trimming cost V 3 bases and J 7 bases; bases outside gene matches: 10. The CDR3 spells CAWSAGQGPFEKLFF. CDR3 in DNA: TGTGCCTGGAGCGCCGGACAGGGCCCTTTTGAAAAACTGTTTTTT.

In its sample, this clone was seen once. The rearrangement uses TRBV3-1 (or the pseudogene TRBV3-2) and TRBJ2-3; the match to TRBD2 covers 9 bases. This CDR3 comprises 17 residues. Trimming removed 1 base from V and 5 bases from J; junction bases left unmatched: 10. Germline CDR1 LGHDT, CDR2 YNNKEL (reference sequence). The CDR3 here is CASSQALLAGILDTQYF. The CDR3 region has the DNA TGTGCCAGCAGCCAAGCTCTTCTAGCGGGGATTTTAGATACGCAGTATTTT.

This clone was observed a handful of times. The chain has TRBV5-4 and TRBJ2-7; 12 bases are shared with TRBD2. This CDR3 is 17 amino acids long. Trimming removed 7 bases from V and 0 bases from J; junction bases left unmatched: 11. Germline CDR1 reads SGHNT; CDR2 reads YYREEE (reference sequence). The CDR3 DNA is TGTGCCAGCCATAAACCGGGACTAGCGGGTAGCTCCTACGAGCAGTACTTC. Translating it yields CASHKPGLAGSSYEQYF.

The rearrangement links TRBV30 to TRBJ2-5, with 8 bases fitting TRBD2. The length of the CDR3 is 14 residues. J gave up 3 bases and V 4 bases, and 7 bases lay outside the gene matches. Germline CDR1 GTSNPN, CDR2 SVGIG (reference sequence). CDR3 DNA sequence: TGTGCCTGGAAGCCAGCGGGGGCAAAAGAGACCCAGTACTTC. Its translation is CAWKPAGAKETQYF.

The V and J genes are TRBV7-9 and TRBJ2-1, with 13 bases that match TRBD2. Germline V gene lookup returns CDR1 SEHNR and CDR2 FQNEAQ (reference sequence). J lost 2 bases, V lost 6 bases, and 7 bases had no gene match. CDR3 size: 17 residues. The chain's CDR3 is CASSRIGTSGAYNEQFF. DNA of the CDR3: TGTGCCAGCAGTCGCATCGGGACTAGCGGGGCCTACAATGAGCAGTTCTTC.

CDR3 loop: CASSSGTGSEKLFF. In DNA, the CDR3 is TGTGCCAGCTCCTCCGGGACAGGCTCCGAAAAACTGTTTTTT. V usage is TRBV18 and J usage is TRBJ1-4; 8 bases agree with TRBD1. Per the germline V gene, CDR1 is KGHSH and CDR2 is LQKENI. This CDR3 comprises 14 residues. V was pared by 6 bases and J by 8 bases, with 8 bases of the junction left unmatched.

The gene calls are TRBV5-6 and TRBJ2-7; D not resolved. Germline V gene data show CDR1 as SGHDT and CDR2 as YYEEEE. The length of the CDR3 is 14 residues. Trimming removed 0 bases at V and 2 bases at J, with 9 bases between. The CDR3 sequence is CASSLVHTTYEQYF. In DNA form, the CDR3 reads TGTGCCAGCAGCTTGGTGCACACCACCTACGAGCAGTACTTC.

CDR3 sequence reads: CASSHGAPGQRNGYTF. DNA of the CDR3: TGCGCCAGCAGCCACGGGGCGCCGGGACAGAGGAATGGCTACACCTTC. V is TRBV4-1 and J is TRBJ1-2; 7 nucleotides agree with TRBD1. Germline lookup yields CDR1 MGHRA and CDR2 YSYEKL. The CDR3 length is 16 residues. Trimming cost V 3 bases and J 6 bases; bases outside gene matches: 13.

This chain connects TRBV5-1 to TRBJ2-3; D may be TRBD2 (6 bases). Germline lookup yields CDR1 SGHRS and CDR2 YFSETQ. CDR3 length equals 14 residues. Trimming removed 3 bases from V and 2 bases from J, with 10 bases in between. The CDR3, as DNA: TGCGCCAGCAGCTCGGGGGATCACACAGATACGCAGTATTTT. It specifies CASSSGDHTDTQYF.

The chain couples TRBV6-5 to TRBJ2-7, with D maybe TRBD1 (6 bases). V lost 0 bases, J lost 7 bases, and 16 bases lay in between. This CDR3 is 15 amino acids long. Germline CDR1 reads MNHEY; CDR2 reads SVGAGI. This chain's CDR3 is CASSYSSQGLGEQYF. As DNA, the CDR3 is TGTGCCAGCAGTTACTCGAGTCAGGGGTTAGGAGAGCAGTACTTC.

V and J are TRBV5-1 and TRBJ2-6, with D possibly matching TRBD1 (6 bases). V was shortened by 3 bases and J by 7 bases, with 14 bases between the two germline ends. CDR1 and CDR2 from the germline V gene are SGHRS and YFSETQ. This CDR3 has 15 residues. CDR3 in amino acids: CASSSRGPPANVLTF. Here the CDR3 DNA reads TGCGCCAGCAGCTCCAGGGGTCCCCCAGCCAACGTCCTGACTTTC. Full variable domain (outside the CDR3, taken from reference TRBV5-1 and TRBJ2-6): KAGVTQTPRYLIKTRGQQVTLSCSPISGHRSVSWYQQTPGQGLQFLFEYFSETQRNKGNFPGRFSGRQFSNSRSEMNVSTLELGDSALYLCASSSRGPPANVLTFGAGSRLTVL.

CDR3 residues: CASSNRTGQGSEKLFF. The CDR3 DNA reads TGTGCCAGCAGCAATCGGACGGGACAGGGGAGTGAAAAACTGTTTTTT. The chain combines TRBV9 with TRBJ1-4, with 10 bases lining up with TRBD1. Germline values: CDR1 SGDLS, CDR2 YYNGEE. This CDR3 is built from 16 residues. V gave up 4 bases and J gave up 7 bases; unmatched junction bases: 10.

This sequence joins TRBV27 and TRBJ2-7; 10 bases agree with TRBD1. This CDR3 contains 18 residues. The ends lost 8 bases at V and 1 base at J; junction bases unmatched: 17. Germline lookup yields CDR1 MNHEY and CDR2 SMNVEV (reference sequence). The CDR3 DNA sequence: TGTGCCAGCCGGCGGCTCCCGGGACAGGGGCTGTCGTCCTACGAGCAGTACTTC. Amino acids: CASRRLPGQGLSSYEQYF.

This clone has only a few counts. J is TRBJ2-7 and V is TRBV5-5; a weak D match, TRBD1 (6 bases). V lost 0 bases, J lost 5 bases, and 6 bases lay in between. Germline assignment: CDR1 SGHKS and CDR2 YYEKEE (reference sequence). This CDR3 spans 12 amino acids. As DNA, the CDR3 is TGTGCCAGCAGCTTGGCAGGGGACGAGCAGTACTTC. Its translation is CASSLAGDEQYF.

The rearrangement uses TRBV1 and TRBJ1-1; the D call in the table, TRBD1, was not verified against the DNA. TRBV1 is deemed a pseudogene. The CDR3 length is 19 residues. The CDR3 DNA reads as TGCACCAGCAGCCAAGACCCACGGCGACAGGGAAACATTCAAACTGAAGCTTTCTTT. This translates into CTSSQDPRRQGNIQTEAFF.

J is TRBJ1-1 and V is TRBV6-6; weak D call: TRBD1 (5 bases). CDR3 length: 14 amino acids. V was shortened by 2 bases and J by 5 bases, with 12 bases between the two germline ends. In germline, CDR1 is MNHNY, CDR2 SVGAGI (reference sequence). The CDR3 sequence: CASSYQGGNTEAFF. For the CDR3, the DNA is TGTGCCAGCAGTTACCAGGGAGGAAATACTGAAGCTTTCTTT.

The chain uses TRBV19 and TRBJ2-3; D perhaps matches TRBD2 (5 bases). V dropped 2 bases and J dropped 4 bases, with 16 bases sitting between them. CDR3 length: 16 amino acids. Germline V gives CDR1 LNHDA, CDR2 SQIVND (reference sequence). The CDR3 spells CASSIQRRLAADTQYF. In DNA form, the CDR3 reads TGTGCCAGTAGTATACAAAGGCGGCTAGCAGCAGATACGCAGTATTTT.

The chain carries TRBV6-5 and TRBJ1-1; D is ambiguous. Germline CDR1 and CDR2: MNHEY and SVGAGI. Trimming pared 5 bases from V and 8 bases from J, leaving 9 bases between. The CDR3 is 11 residues long. CDR3 loop: CASSRSQEAFF. CDR3 bases: TGTGCCAGCAGTCGCAGTCAGGAAGCTTTCTTT.

The chain carries TRBV12-5 and TRBJ1-5; D possibly corresponds to TRBD1 (5 bases). The V end lost 5 bases, the J end lost 5 bases, and 16 bases lay between the germline ends. Looked up from germline, CDR1 is LGHNT and CDR2 is FRNRAP. The CDR3 has 15 residues. CDR3: CASGPGGGNYQPQHF. The CDR3 DNA sequence: TGTGCTAGTGGTCCCGGCGGGGGTAACTATCAGCCCCAGCATTTT.